The entry below describes one T cell receptor (beta chain). What it binds is not known. This record belongs to a study of T cell repertoires in cytomegalovirus infection. In the study overall: Recently identified HLA-C-restricted CMV epitopes and well-studied HLA-B-restricted CMV epitopes were used by the study. Through public TCR beta signatures, both CMV infection and matching HLA type were indicated.

TCRdb fed the reads into MiXCR, producing one record per CDR3 protein. The sample consists of fewer than 950,000 distinct CDR3 sequences, approximately 29% of them appearing once. CDR1 is SGHRS and CDR2 is YFSETQ in the germline V gene. Trimming took 4 bases from V and 3 from J, leaving 13 bases between them. This CDR3 comprises 14 residues. Study-wide results and caveats: The response measured ex vivo was dominated by TCR beta clonotypes (HLA-C-restricted and CMV-specific). Identification of carriers of CMV plus the relevant HLA was performed using cumulative public TCR beta family frequency.

This rearrangement joins TRBV5-1 to TRBJ1-1; no definite D call. The source of this sequence is a human donor in good health (CMV status not recorded). Some clones in this sample may be carry-over from other donors' samples. Sample: cultured CD8+ T cells from PBMCs, taken from culture after CMV antigen stimulation. CDR3 DNA: TGCGCCAGCAGCCCGGACCCTGGGGACACTGAAGCTTTCTTT. Amino acids: CASSPDPGDTEAFF.